The clone carrying this T cell receptor beta chain was detected a few times. This sample is part of a study of PD-1 blockade in classical Hodgkin lymphoma. The V segment lost 2 bases and the J segment 1 base; nucleotides outside the gene matches: 5. The CDR3 totals 16 residues. CDR1 and CDR2 from the germline V gene are MNHEY and SMNVEV (reference sequence). All the patients suffered relapse after autologous stem cell transplantation, and brentuximab vedotin exposure differed. Repertoires were generated with immunoSEQ multiplex PCR, while TCRdb's copy carries only in-frame clones and drops some. The repertoire consists of 5,000 to 8,000 clones, with approximately 77% occurring once and the leading ten covering approximately 40%.

The source material was peripheral blood mononuclear cells (PBMCs), sampled at baseline. This receptor was taken from a human donor with classical Hodgkin lymphoma. The genes are TRBV27 and TRBJ2-3; 8 bases map to TRBD2. In DNA form, the CDR3 reads TGTGCCAGCAGTTTAGGACTAGCTGTAGGCACAGATACGCAGTATTTT. This translates into CASSLGLAVGTDTQYF.